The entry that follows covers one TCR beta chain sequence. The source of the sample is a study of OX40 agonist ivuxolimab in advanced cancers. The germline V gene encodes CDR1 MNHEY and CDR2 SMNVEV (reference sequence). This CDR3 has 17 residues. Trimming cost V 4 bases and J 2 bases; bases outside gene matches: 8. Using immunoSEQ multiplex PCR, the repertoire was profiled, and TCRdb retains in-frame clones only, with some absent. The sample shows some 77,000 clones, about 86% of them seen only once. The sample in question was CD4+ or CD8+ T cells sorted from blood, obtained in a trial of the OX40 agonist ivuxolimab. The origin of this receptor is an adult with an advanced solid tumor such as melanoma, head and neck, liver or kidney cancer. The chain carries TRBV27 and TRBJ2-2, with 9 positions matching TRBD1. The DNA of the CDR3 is TGTGCCAGCAGTTATAGTAGGGACAGGGCCAACACCGGGGAGCTGTTTTTT. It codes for CASSYSRDRANTGELFF.